Shown below are 8 T cell receptor beta chains from a single sample sequenced in a study of OX40 agonist ivuxolimab in advanced cancers. Generated by immunoSEQ multiplex PCR, the TCRdb table keeps only in-frame clones and is missing some. The sample lists fewer than 85,000 clones; about 90% were seen once. This specimen consisted of CD4+ or CD8+ T cells sorted from blood, obtained in a trial of the OX40 agonist ivuxolimab. These receptors all come from an adult with an advanced solid tumor such as melanoma, head and neck, liver or kidney cancer.

This chain links TRBV28 with TRBJ1-2, with D hard to call. CDR1 MDHEN and CDR2 SYDVKM come from the germline V gene. This CDR3 region has 11 residues. The V end lost 5 bases, the J end lost 7 bases, and 8 bases lay between the germline ends. DNA of the CDR3: TGTGCCAGCAGTCCCCGGTTTGGCTACACCTTC. Translated: CASSPRFGYTF.

The chain has TRBV19 and TRBJ1-4; D remains ambiguous. The CDR3 loop spans 18 amino acids. V lost 3 bases, J lost 0 bases, and 17 bases lay in between. The V gene's germline CDR1 is LNHDA and CDR2 SQIVND (reference sequence). CDR3 in amino acids: CASSIPSGLSATNEKLFF. The CDR3 nucleotides are TGTGCCAGTAGTATCCCATCCGGGTTATCTGCAACTAATGAAAAACTGTTTTTT.

The chain links TRBV28 to TRBJ2-7; D is possibly TRBD2 (5 bases). Deletions cut 3 bases from V and 2 bases from J, with 8 bases between. The germline gives CDR1 MDHEN, CDR2 SYDVKM. There are 13 residues in the CDR3. The CDR3 loop is CASSFPGTYEQYF. The CDR3 nucleotides read TGTGCCAGCAGTTTCCCGGGGACCTACGAGCAGTACTTC.

This clone was picked up a small number of times. The chain uses TRBV27 and TRBJ2-2; D unresolved. V was trimmed by 3 bases and J by 6 bases, leaving 2 bases between them. CDR1 and CDR2 from the germline V gene are MNHEY and SMNVEV (reference sequence). There are 11 residues in the CDR3. The CDR3 protein is CASSLSGELFF. In nucleotides, the CDR3 is TGTGCCAGCAGTTTGTCCGGGGAGCTGTTTTTT.

The genes are TRBV27 and TRBJ2-5; D may correspond to TRBD1 or TRBD2 (5 bases each). The end of the DNA is better explained by TRBJ2-7, so the J call may be wrong. The CDR3 consists of 17 residues. Per germline, CDR1 MNHEY and CDR2 SMNVEV (reference sequence). CDR3 region: CASSHKVRGRGLYEQYF. CDR3 nucleotide sequence: TGTGCCAGCAGTCACAAGGTGAGGGGTAGGGGCCTCTACGAGCAGTACTTC.

CDR3 sequence reads: CASSESGTGNQPQHF. CDR3 coding DNA: TGTGCCAGCAGTGAATCCGGGACAGGGAACCAGCCCCAGCATTTT. The chain joins TRBV2 to TRBJ1-5, with 9 positions matching TRBD1. The V gene's germline CDR1 is SNHLY and CDR2 FYNNEI. V shed 2 bases, J shed 7 bases, and the junction held 6 bases outside the gene matches. The CDR3 extends over 15 amino acids.

This clone has a single count. The CDR3 reads CASSPGGSWLDEQFF. The CDR3 nucleotides read TGTGCCAGCAGCCCTGGCGGGAGCTGGTTGGATGAGCAGTTCTTC. This chain joins TRBV7-8 and TRBJ2-1, with 7 bases fitting TRBD2. The CDR3 spans 15 residues. Germline trimming cut 5 bases from V and 8 bases from J; bases unmatched to any gene: 12. Per germline, CDR1 SGHVS and CDR2 FQNEAQ.

The chain employs TRBV19 and TRBJ1-2; D is uncertain. The CDR3 runs to 11 residues. Germline V gives CDR1 LNHDA, CDR2 SQIVND (reference sequence). Trimming removed 4 bases from V and 7 bases from J, with 7 bases in between. Written as DNA, the CDR3 is TGTGCCAGTAGTAAGAGGCCTGGCTACACCTTC. Protein sequence: CASSKRPGYTF.